This T cell receptor (beta chain) is drawn from a study of naive and memory T cell subsets. The library had UMIs added by 3' ligation of an oligonucleotide to TCR cDNA. CDR1 is MGHRA and CDR2 is YSYEKL in the germline V gene. This CDR3 has 14 residues. J lost 4 bases, V lost 3 bases, and 4 bases had no gene match. Amplification of ligated cDNA took four PCR rounds with SP2 and nested alpha and beta constant primers. Blood and skin TCR RNA was reverse transcribed with alpha and beta constant primers. TCRdb reprocessed the 5' RACE reads with MiXCR, giving one entry per CDR3 protein. The data show fewer than 40,000 distinct CDR3 sequences, 16% seen once.

This clonotype was obtained from a female donor in good health. The V call is TRBV4-1, the J call TRBJ2-3; 7 bases fit TRBD1. The CDR3 here is CASSQATGSDTQYF. For the CDR3, the DNA is TGCGCCAGCAGCCAGGCGACAGGGTCAGATACGCAGTATTTT.